This TCR beta chain was documented in a study of cytomegalovirus exposure and HLA in healthy donors (dated by TCRdb to the late 2010s). For the study in its entirety: In an earlier analysis of under 600 of the donors, approximately 300 Gb of sequence data and 117 million unique TCR beta sequences from 180 million or so T cells were reported. Around 320 gigabases of sequencing data and approximately 93 million unique TCR sequences were included in an early release covering about 700 HLA-typed donors. Of the 300 to 450 genotyped donors, 81% fell in the genetic ancestry cluster associated with self-reported Caucasian donors. The study was designed to test whether signatures of past pathogen exposure could be identified by cataloging public T cell receptors. The study used immunosequencing to profile the T cell repertoires of several hundred subjects and linked those repertoires to cytomegalovirus serostatus. Besides the first cohort of 500 to 700 subjects, a separate validation cohort made up of over 100 different subjects was used. High-throughput TCR immunosequencing, statistical association of individual TCRs with disease status, and machine learning were combined to predict cytomegalovirus infection status. A later analysis re-examined previously published TCR beta repertoires from just over 650 donors and added high-resolution HLA genotyping to investigate patterns of TCR occurrence. In the later analysis, no new phenotypic data were used to find candidate immune exposures; instead, reliance was placed on TCR beta sequences and their occurrence across donors. An earlier analysis of fewer than 700 of the donors applied high-throughput TCR beta sequencing to assess whether each TCR beta V gene segment acted as functional or pseudogenic. Donor age, sex, ethnicity and CMV serostatus were compiled together with the repertoire data. A later genetic analysis used genome-wide SNP genotypes for about 65% of the 666 donors, treating that subset as a discovery cohort. All discovery cohort repertoires had been generated on a single sequencing platform. Class I and class II HLA loci were covered by the typing at four-digit resolution. Typing coverage varied by locus: about 629-640 donors for A, B, C, DRB1 and DQB1; approximately 560 for DQA1; some 610 for DPA1; approximately 490 for DPB1. About 5 DR-DQ haplotypes were handled as single units for association and clustering, since linkage in the cohort was strong. Across some 400 genotyped donors of the cohort, an average of about 220,000 unique TCR beta nucleotide sequences per donor were sequenced, and approximately 17% of those sequences were non-productive. The full study reports these points: An earlier analysis of approximately 600 of the donors showed that most TCR beta V segments appeared in productive rearrangements either about 87% or about 30% of the time, which broadly matched IMGT annotations. In a later analysis, most CMV-associated TCR beta chains were found to appear HLA-restricted, with HLA associations seemingly driven largely by CMV exposure. Sequencing depth was assumed to be roughly uniform across donors in the presence/absence analyses, though that assumption may not hold. Some IMGT-functional V segments, including TRBV6-2 and TRBV6-3, could not be told apart with the 87-base-pair reads, so those segments were excluded. A later analysis reported that several top co-occurrence clusters appeared linked to parvovirus B19, influenza, CMV and Epstein-Barr virus. Assigning TCR associations to individual alleles was difficult when HLA alleles, especially DR and DQ, strongly co-occurred. Cytomegalovirus status was reported to be diagnosed by the classifier with high specificity and sensitivity in both the original and validation cohorts. Specific HLA alleles were associated with 15,000 to 20,000 TCR beta sequences at a false discovery rate of 0.05 in a later analysis. The sequencing pipeline was judged likely to have produced a cluster of highly shared sequence variants as a technical artifact. Immune exposure information for the cohort was limited to CMV serostatus. Only TCR beta chains were sequenced in this cohort, and the absence of alpha or paired-chain data limited detectable features. Most TCR sequences were seen in very few donors, while some public TCRs were found in many individuals. According to the authors, the approach could potentially be generalized to other disease states and immunological phenotypes. HLA typing was unavailable for some donors at each locus, so association tests used only the typed subset. According to a later genetic analysis, donors in an Asian-associated ancestry cluster had fewer N-insertions in productive TCRs than the approximately 650-donor mean. Compared with equally common non-associated chains, HLA-associated TCR beta chains in a later analysis were more clonally expanded and had lower generation probabilities. Because counts were too low, seventeen rarely observed V segments, including chromosome 9 orphons, were excluded from the earlier analysis of 500 to 700 of the donors. In a later analysis, the rate of TCR association differed among HLA loci, with DRB1 alleles having the most associated TCRs and HLA-C alleles having the fewest. Linkage disequilibrium might explain the correlated functional status among segregating V segments, but an unknown experimental factor could not be ruled out. An association between a missense DCLRE1C variant and V-gene and J-gene trimming of TCR beta chains was found in a later genetic analysis and replicated in an independent cohort. A further reported finding was that TCR beta sequences accurately predicted the HLA-A and HLA-B alleles for most subjects in the first cohort. In vitro tests confirmed that a few of the cytomegalovirus-associated TCR beta chains recognize cytomegalovirus antigens. In the study, some 160 TCR beta chains were listed as associated with cytomegalovirus.

Receptors were amplified or captured by the immunoSEQ multiplex PCR assay. For the multiplex PCR, a mixture combining 60 forward primers for TCR Vbeta segments and 13 reverse primers for TCR Jbeta segments was used. The CDR3 region of rearranged TCR beta genes was amplified from genomic DNA by a multiplex PCR assay. On the Illumina HiSeq System, the amplified TCR beta libraries were sequenced as 87-base-pair reads. The authors' analysis ran thus. A later analysis counted approximately 74 million unique TCR beta chains across the roughly 700 repertoires, and roughly 11 million of these chains were shared by at least two donors. To remove PCR and sequencing errors, raw reads were error-corrected and collapsed into unique sequences using a nearest-neighbor algorithm that merged closely related sequences. To assign V, D and J gene segments, CDR3 sequences were aligned to IMGT reference sequences. For a sequence to be retained, a match of at least six nucleotides was required to both a V gene segment and a J gene segment. A rearrangement counted as productive if the CDR3 had no stop codons and remained in frame with V and J, and every other rearrangement counted as non-productive. CDR3 was defined by IMGT convention, running from the second conserved V-encoded cysteine to the conserved J-encoded phenylalanine. Sequences without an unambiguous match to a single V gene segment were excluded from the earlier analysis of about 600 of the donors. In an earlier analysis of a few hundred of the donors, V segments were called functional above 56.7% productive rearrangements and were called segregating when the between-donor standard deviation exceeded 5%. A statistical classification framework was built for diagnosing cytomegalovirus status from the catalog of TCR beta chain sequences. V and J gene assignment, in a later analysis, came from comparing TCR nucleotide sequences with IMGT/GENE-DB human TR gene sequences. The TCRdist pipeline was used in a later analysis to assign CDR3 sequences and most-parsimonious VDJ recombination scenarios. In a later analysis, each TCR beta chain was defined by its CDR3 amino acid sequence together with its V-gene family, and reads without a unique V-gene family were excluded. A later analysis removed 600 or so highly shared, low-generation-probability nucleotide sequences to deal with suspected cross-contamination and a sequencing artifact. In a later analysis, a clonal expansion index was calculated for each public chain from normalized within-repertoire ranks of inferred template counts. A later analysis computed generation probabilities with a VDJ recombination model fitted to out-of-frame rearrangements, and checked the results against IGoR. A later analysis scored TCR-TCR, TCR-HLA and TCR-CMV co-occurrence with hypergeometric tests, applying a repertoire-size bias correction to TCR pairs. To estimate false discovery rates, a later analysis permuted the HLA or CMV assignments 20 times. A later analysis grouped co-occurring TCRs with DBSCAN, adding TCRdist sequence similarity when clustering within HLA-allele-positive subsets. Repertoires with fewer than 30,000 or more than 120,000 public chains, plus five repertoires with anomalous nucleotide sharing, were excluded from co-occurrence clustering. TCRdb retrieved this table from immuneACCESS and kept in-frame rearrangements only. Not all clones are present; in checked studies, unresolved V genes account for under half, and no reason is known for the remainder. The V and J calls and clone size come from that table; D and trimming were worked out from the DNA. The sample table shows about 67,000 clones, and approximately 75% are seen once. The leading ten clones occupy around 7.6% of the sample.

Notes on this clone: This receptor's antigen is unknown. Base-call qualities are not available, and no considerably larger clone is one nucleotide away.

In total, more than 500 healthy bone marrow donors made up the cohort. At the time of sampling, every cohort member was nominally healthy, though immune exposures that went unrecorded were likely present. The donor was CMV seropositive and belonged to the group of 250 to 300 seropositive cohort members. Every donor gave a peripheral blood sample, and the peripheral blood mononuclear cells from that sample were used for TCR beta sequencing. Genomic DNA extraction from the blood cell samples was performed with the Qiagen DNeasy Blood Extraction Kit. CDR3 length: 15 amino acids, cysteine to phenylalanine. Of all the DNA, just the CDR3 is kept, 45 bases in frame from base 1. CDR1 and CDR2 were assigned from the germline V gene as MDHEN and SYDVKM. The junction carries 15 bases between V and J, which are trimmed by 6 bases and 1 base respectively.

The sequence was collected from a man aged 55-75 years in good health and CMV-seropositive. The chain links TRBV28 with TRBJ1-1, with TRBD1 tentatively as D gene (5 bases match). The sample taken for sequencing was PBMCs. The CDR3 here reads CASREGGAANTEAFF. The DNA sequence is TGTGCCAGCAGGGAGGGAGGGGCGGCGAACACTGAAGCTTTCTTT. Here the CDR3 is joined to the reference TRBV28 and TRBJ1-1 genes, and the full variable domain is: DVKVTQSSRYLVKRTGEKVFLECVQDMDHENMFWYRQDPGLGLRLIYFSYDVKMKEKGDIPEGYSVSREKKERFSLILESASTNQTSMYLCASREGGAANTEAFFGQGTRLTVV.